This TCR beta chain appears in the sequencing data of a study of CD8 T cells in ankylosing spondylitis. Findings of the study overall: Clones that were linked to disease were CD8+ and were relatively rare in peripheral blood. One TCR beta motif, made up of under ten highly homologous variants, appeared characteristic of ankylosing spondylitis blood. Researchers reportedly found disease-linked clones significantly enriched in matched ankylosing spondylitis synovial fluid. Prior work had noted some motif variants in reactive arthritis blood and synovial fluid.

Remarks on this clonotype: Its antigen is not identified.

V gave up 4 bases and J gave up 3 bases; unmatched junction bases: 6. Germline V CDR1 and CDR2: LGHNA, YNFKEQ. The CDR3 contains 15 residues. In TCRdb, the 5' RACE reads were re-called with MiXCR into one record per CDR3 protein. This sample has under 120,000 distinct CDR3 sequences, with 24% found just once. The receptor was derived from a male donor with ankylosing spondylitis. The genes are TRBV4-2 and TRBJ2-4, with 7 nucleotides matching TRBD2. Sequenced input: synovial fluid, either unsorted or a sorted T cell fraction (not recorded which). CDR3 sequence reads: CASSPSGEGKNIQYF. CDR3 DNA sequence: TGTGCCAGCAGCCCGAGCGGGGAAGGCAAAAACATTCAGTACTTC.